This TCR beta chain is from a study of blood T cells in healthy people across ages. Regarding this clonotype: The antigen is undetermined.

Study observations and caveats: PBMC samples, being unsorted, prevented any conclusive comparison of naive and antigen-experienced cells. Diversity estimates drawn from one million T cells were deemed underestimates.

The authors ran a second PCR of about 7 to 12 cycles using a sample-barcoded 5' primer and a J-beta primer mix. TCRdb reanalysed the 5' RACE reads using MiXCR and keeps one entry per CDR3 protein. The sample lists approximately 960,000 distinct CDR3 sequences, almost 30% occurring once. V gave up 4 bases and J gave up 6 bases, with 13 bases separating them. Per the germline V gene, CDR1 is MNHEY and CDR2 is SMNVEV (reference sequence). The CDR3 has 13 residues. This same sample was also taken into another study, of T cells of mothers and their children. From that second work: No clones detected were persistent microchimeric T cell clones.

Sequenced material: blood. The chain has TRBV27 and TRBJ2-7; D assignment may be TRBD1 or TRBD2 (6 bases each). This clonotype was sampled from a woman between 35 and 50 years old in good health. CDR3 nucleotides: TGTGCCAGCAGTTCGGGGGCGAGGACCGAGCAGTACTTC. Translated: CASSSGARTEQYF.